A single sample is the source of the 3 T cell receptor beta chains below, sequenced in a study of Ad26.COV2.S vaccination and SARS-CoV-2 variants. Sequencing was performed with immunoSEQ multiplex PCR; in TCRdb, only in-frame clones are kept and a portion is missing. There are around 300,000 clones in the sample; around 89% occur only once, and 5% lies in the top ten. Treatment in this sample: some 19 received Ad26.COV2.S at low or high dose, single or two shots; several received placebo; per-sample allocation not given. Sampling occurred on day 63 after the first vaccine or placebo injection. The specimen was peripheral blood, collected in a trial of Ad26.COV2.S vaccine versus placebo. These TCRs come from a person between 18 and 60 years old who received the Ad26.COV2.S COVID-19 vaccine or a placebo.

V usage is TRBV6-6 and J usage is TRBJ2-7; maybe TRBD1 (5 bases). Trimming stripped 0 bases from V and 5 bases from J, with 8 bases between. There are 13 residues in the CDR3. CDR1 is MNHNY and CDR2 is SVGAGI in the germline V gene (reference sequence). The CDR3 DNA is TGTGCCAGCAGTTACTCGGGGCAGGACGAGCAGTACTTC. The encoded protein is CASSYSGQDEQYF.

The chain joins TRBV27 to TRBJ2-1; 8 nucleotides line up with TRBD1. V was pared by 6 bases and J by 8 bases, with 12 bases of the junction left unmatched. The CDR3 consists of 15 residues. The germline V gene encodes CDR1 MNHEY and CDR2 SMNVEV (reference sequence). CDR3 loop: CASRRQGALQDEQFF. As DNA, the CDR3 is TGTGCCAGCAGACGGCAGGGGGCGCTTCAGGATGAGCAGTTCTTC.

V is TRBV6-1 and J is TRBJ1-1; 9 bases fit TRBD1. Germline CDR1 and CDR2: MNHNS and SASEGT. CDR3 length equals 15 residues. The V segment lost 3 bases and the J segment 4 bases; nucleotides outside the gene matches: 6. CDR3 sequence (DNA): TGTGCCAGCAGTGAGAGGGACAGGGAGGCCACTGAAGCTTTCTTT. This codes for CASSERDREATEAFF.